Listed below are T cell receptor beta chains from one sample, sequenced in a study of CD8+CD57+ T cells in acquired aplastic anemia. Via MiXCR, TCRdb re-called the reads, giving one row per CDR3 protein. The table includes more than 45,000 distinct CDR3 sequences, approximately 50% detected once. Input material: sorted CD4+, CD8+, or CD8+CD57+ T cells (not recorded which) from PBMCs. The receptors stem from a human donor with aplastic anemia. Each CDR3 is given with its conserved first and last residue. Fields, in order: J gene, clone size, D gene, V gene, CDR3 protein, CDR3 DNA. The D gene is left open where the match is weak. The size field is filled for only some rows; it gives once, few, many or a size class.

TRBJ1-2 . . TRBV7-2 CASSGENYGYTF TGTGCCAGCAGCGGGGAAAACTATGGCTACACCTTC
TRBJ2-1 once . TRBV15 CATSREGSGYNEQFF TGTGCCACCAGCAGAGAGGGTAGCGGCTACAATGAGCAGTTCTTC
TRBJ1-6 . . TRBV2 CASSARTVPLSLHF TGTGCCAGCAGTGCTCGGACAGTACCTTTATCCCTCCACTTT
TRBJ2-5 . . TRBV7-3 CASSLYGETQYF TGTGCCAGCAGCTTATACGGAGAGACCCAGTACTTC
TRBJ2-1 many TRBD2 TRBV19 CASSISGTSGSNEQFF TGTGCCAGTAGTATCTCCGGGACTAGCGGATCTAATGAGCAGTTCTTC
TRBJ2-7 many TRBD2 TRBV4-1 CASSQYLAGNDEQYF TGCGCCAGCAGCCAATATCTAGCGGGGAACGACGAGCAGTACTTC
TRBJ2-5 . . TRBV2 CASSSGTQETQYF TGTGCCAGCAGTTCCGGGACTCAAGAGACCCAGTACTTC
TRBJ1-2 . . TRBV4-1 CASSQDTGWEGIYGYTF TGCGCCAGCAGCCAAGATACGGGATGGGAGGGGATTTATGGCTACACCTTC
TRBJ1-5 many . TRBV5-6 CASSEGTGPQHF TGTGCCAGCAGCGAGGGGACGGGGCCCCAGCATTTT
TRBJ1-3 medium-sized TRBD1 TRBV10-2 CASGPLDRVFSGNTIYF TGCGCCAGCGGGCCCTTGGACAGGGTGTTTTCTGGAAACACCATATATTTT
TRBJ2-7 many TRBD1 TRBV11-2 CASSFGTATYEQYF TGTGCCAGCAGCTTCGGGACAGCTACATACGAGCAGTACTTC
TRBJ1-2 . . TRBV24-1 CATSDAGDYGYTF TGTGCCACCAGTGACGCAGGAGACTATGGCTACACCTTC
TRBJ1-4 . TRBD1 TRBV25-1 CASSGGTGHEKLFF TGTGCCAGCAGTGGGGGGACAGGGCATGAAAAACTGTTTTTT
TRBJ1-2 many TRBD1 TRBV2 CASTSGGPREGYTF TGTGCCAGCACCTCAGGGGGCCCTCGGGAGGGCTACACCTTC
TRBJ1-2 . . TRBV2 CASSVVGYTF TGTGCCAGCAGTGTCGTTGGCTACACCTTC
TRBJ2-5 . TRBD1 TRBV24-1 CATSEPPGQGRETQYF TGTGCCACCAGTGAACCCCCGGGACAGGGGAGAGAGACCCAGTACTTC
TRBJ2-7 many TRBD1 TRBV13 CASSLRGQGSYEQYF TGTGCCAGCAGCTTACGGGGACAGGGATCCTACGAGCAGTACTTC
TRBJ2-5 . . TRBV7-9 CASSLAGGLETQYF TGTGCCAGCAGCTTAGCGGGGGGGCTAGAGACCCAGTACTTC
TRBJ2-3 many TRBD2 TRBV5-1 CASSEAGGTDTQYF TGCGCCAGCAGCGAGGCGGGGGGAACAGATACGCAGTATTTT
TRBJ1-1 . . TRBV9 CASSVKENTEAFF TGTGCCAGCAGCGTAAAAGAGAACACTGAAGCTTTCTTT
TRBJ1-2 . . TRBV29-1 CSTGHSPFGRGGYTF TGCAGCACAGGACATTCCCCGTTCGGTAGGGGTGGCTACACCTTC
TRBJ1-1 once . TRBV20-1 CSARDDRNTEAFF TGCAGTGCTAGAGATGATCGGAACACTGAAGCTTTCTTT
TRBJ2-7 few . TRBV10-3 CAISDRGAESYEQYF TGTGCCATCAGTGACAGGGGCGCCGAATCCTACGAGCAGTACTTC
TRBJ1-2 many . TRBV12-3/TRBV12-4 CASTPGSYGYTF TGTGCCAGCACCCCAGGCAGCTATGGCTACACCTTC
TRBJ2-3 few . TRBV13 CASSSREIGTDTQYF TGTGCCAGCAGCTCAAGGGAAATAGGCACAGATACGCAGTATTTT
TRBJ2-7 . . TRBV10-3 CAISEPYTPTEQYF TGTGCCATCAGTGAGCCCTACACCCCGACCGAGCAGTACTTC
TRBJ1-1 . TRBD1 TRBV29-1 CSDDRAEAFF TGCAGCGATGACAGGGCTGAAGCTTTCTTT
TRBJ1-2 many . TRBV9 CASSVDDNANYGYTF TGTGCCAGCAGCGTAGATGACAACGCTAACTATGGCTACACCTTC
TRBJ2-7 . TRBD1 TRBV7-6 CASSSGTVYEQYF TGTGCCAGCAGCTCGGGGACAGTTTACGAGCAGTACTTC
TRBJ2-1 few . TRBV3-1 CASSQEGPQGGGDYNEQFF TGTGCCAGCAGCCAAGAAGGGCCTCAGGGGGGGGGTGACTACAATGAGCAGTTCTTC
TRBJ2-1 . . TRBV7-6 CASSLEEFRSEQFF TGTGCCAGCAGCTTAGAGGAGTTCCGGTCCGAGCAGTTCTTC
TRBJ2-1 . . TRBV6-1 CASNPSLAHEQFF TGTGCCAGCAACCCTTCCCTAGCGCATGAGCAGTTCTTC
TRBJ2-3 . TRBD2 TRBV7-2 CASSLAGLGTDTQYF TGTGCCAGCAGCTTAGCTGGACTAGGCACAGATACGCAGTATTTT
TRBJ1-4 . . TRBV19 CASSIGATNEKLFF TGTGCCAGTAGTATTGGTGCAACTAATGAAAAACTGTTTTTT
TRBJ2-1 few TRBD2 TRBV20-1 CSARGGGLSYNEQFF TGCAGTGCTAGAGGCGGGGGACTCTCCTACAATGAGCAGTTCTTC
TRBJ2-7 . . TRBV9 CASSVYGTAADEQYF TGTGCCAGCAGCGTATACGGGACCGCTGCCGACGAGCAGTACTTC
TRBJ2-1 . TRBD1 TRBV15 CATSRGRDRYNEQFF TGTGCCACCAGCAGAGGCCGGGACAGATACAATGAGCAGTTCTTC